The T cell receptor beta chain under discussion was sequenced for a study of spatial heterogeneity in lung cancer. This clonotype was seen a few times. The time point denotes: blood at routine non-recurrence follow-up after resection. Between the trimmed V and J ends, which lost 1 base and 4 bases, there was a span of 16 bases. The CDR3 extends over 15 amino acids. CDR1 and CDR2 from the germline V gene are DFQATT and SNEGSKA (reference sequence). TCRdb redid the calling of the 5' RACE reads with MiXCR, one entry per CDR3 protein. The sample lists over 95,000 distinct CDR3 sequences; about 10% were seen once.

The source of this sequence is a female donor with early-stage non-small cell lung cancer. The J gene is TRBJ2-5, the V gene TRBV20-1; D is perhaps TRBD1 (5 bases). Sequencing used PBMCs, obtained at follow-up. Here the CDR3 reads CSARAGRVIGETQYF. CDR3 coding DNA: TGCAGTGCTAGAGCTGGCAGGGTTATCGGAGAGACCCAGTACTTC.